This T cell receptor (beta chain) originates from a study of T cells after yellow fever vaccination. Study-wide background: Any fraction with a low cell number was prepared using SMART-Seq v4 Ultra Low Input.

TCR cDNA, made by 5'RACE template switching, carried an added universal primer site and UMIs. MiXCR was run by TCRdb on the 5' RACE reads, yielding one entry per CDR3 protein. Found here are hundreds of thousands of distinct CDR3 sequences, roughly 12% of them singletons; the top ten hold 15% to 20%. The CDR3 sequence is 14 residues long. Trimming took off 4 bases at V and 0 bases at J, with 10 bases between the two ends. Per the germline V gene, CDR1 is SGDLS and CDR2 is YYNGEE. The gene calls are TRBV9 and TRBJ2-5; D gene unclear. This specimen was PBMCs, taken on the day of the first yellow fever vaccination. This receptor was obtained from a man aged 18 to 30 who received the YFV17D yellow fever vaccine. The CDR3 sequence: CASSPTTHQETQYF. The CDR3 coding sequence is TGTGCCAGCAGCCCGACGACCCACCAAGAGACCCAGTACTTC.